The clone carrying this TCR beta chain has more than one count but fewer than ten. This sample is drawn from a study of response to subunit inactivated influenza vaccine. Germline V gene lookup returns CDR1 SGHRS and CDR2 YFSETQ. Trimming removed 4 bases from V and 3 bases from J; junction bases left unmatched: 7. This CDR3 comprises 16 residues. From the RT-PCR reads, TCRdb called clonotypes with MiXCR, one entry per CDR3 protein. Of approximately 530,000 distinct CDR3 sequences listed, approximately 12% are singletons. This chain connects TRBV5-1 to TRBJ2-3; 11 bases are shared with TRBD2. This TCR came from a man aged 50 or older who received an inactivated influenza vaccine. The specimen comprised PBMCs from blood, sampled 40 to 50 days after vaccination. The CDR3, as DNA: TGCGCCAGCAGCGGAACTAGCGGGGGATGGACAGATACGCAGTATTTT. Translation: CASSGTSGGWTDTQYF.